Sequencing of this T cell receptor (beta chain) was carried out in a study of technical replicates of blood from a handful of donors. Repertoires were generated with immunoSEQ multiplex PCR, while TCRdb's copy carries only in-frame clones and drops some. The repertoire holds more than 80,000 clones, with roughly 96% as singletons. V dropped 2 bases and J dropped 6; count of bases not matched to a gene: 6. The CDR3 spans 15 residues. Looked up from germline, CDR1 is MNHNS and CDR2 is SASEGT. Sequenced: T cells isolated from PBMCs. V is TRBV6-1 and J is TRBJ1-5; 8 bases match TRBD1. This clonotype was sampled from a human donor in good health. The CDR3 nucleotides read TGTGCCAGCAGTGAACTCCGGACAGGGCTTCAGCCCCAGCATTTT. It yields the protein CASSELRTGLQPQHF.